This T cell receptor beta chain emerged from a study of T cells in Graves' hyperthyroidism and ophthalmopathy. This clonotype was seen at least ten times. Germline CDR1 LGHDT, CDR2 YNNKEL (reference sequence). The J segment lost 12 bases and the V segment lost 2 bases, leaving 15 bases of the junction unmatched. CDR3 length: 15 amino acids. Amplification yielded TCR beta CDR3 regions, with RNA transcripts as the source. When the TCR CDR3 underwent first-round RT-PCR, the HTBI primer set was used. TCRdb reprocessed the multiplex PCR reads with MiXCR, giving one entry per CDR3 protein. The repertoire holds 200,000 to 250,000 distinct CDR3 sequences, with over 20% as singletons.

The receptor comes from a middle-aged woman with Graves' ophthalmopathy. Material for sequencing was blood. The V call is TRBV3-1, the J call TRBJ1-1; 7 nucleotides agree with TRBD1. For the CDR3, the DNA is TGTGCCAGCAGCCAACCGGGACAGCCGAGGGTGGAAACTTTCTTT. Translating it yields CASSQPGQPRVETFF.